The 27 T cell receptor beta chains below all came from one sample that was sequenced in a study of cytomegalovirus exposure and HLA in healthy donors. PCR employed 60 Vbeta and 13 Jbeta primers. TCRdb's copy holds only in-frame clones and misses some; the assay was immunoSEQ multiplex PCR. The table has 110,000 to 150,000 clones, around three quarters seen once; the top ten hold about 2%. Sequencing input: PBMCs. These receptors were collected from a woman aged 60-75 years in good health and CMV-seropositive.

This clone has only one observation. This sequence joins TRBV28 and TRBJ1-1, with a weak D call TRBD1 (5 bases). Looked up from germline, CDR1 is MDHEN and CDR2 is SYDVKM. CDR3 length equals 13 residues. Deletions cut 5 bases from V and 5 bases from J, with 12 bases between. The CDR3, as DNA: TGTGCCAGCAGTCCGCCCGGGGGGACTGAAGCTTTCTTT. Its translation: CASSPPGGTEAFF.

The table lists this clone with a count of one. The chain recombines TRBV5-1 with TRBJ1-1; tentative D call: TRBD1 (5 bases). Germline lookup yields CDR1 SGHRS and CDR2 YFSETQ. V shed 5 bases and J shed 2 bases, with 10 bases lying between them. The CDR3 is made up of 13 amino acids. In DNA form, the CDR3 reads TGCGCCAGCAGGGATCAGGGTAACACTGAAGCTTTCTTT. Protein product: CASRDQGNTEAFF. The full variable domain, with the rest looked up from reference TRBV5-1 and TRBJ1-1, is KAGVTQTPRYLIKTRGQQVTLSCSPISGHRSVSWYQQTPGQGLQFLFEYFSETQRNKGNFPGRFSGRQFSNSRSEMNVSTLELGDSALYLCASRDQGNTEAFFGQGTRLTVV.

This sequence joins TRBV4-1 and TRBJ2-5; D is perhaps TRBD2 (5 bases). The CDR3 has 15 residues. Germline V lookup: CDR1 MGHRA, CDR2 YSYEKL. V dropped 3 bases and J dropped 2 bases, with 13 bases sitting between them. CDR3 sequence: CASSHGQRRQETQYF. CDR3 in DNA: TGCGCCAGCAGCCACGGGCAGCGGAGGCAAGAGACCCAGTACTTC.

The J gene is TRBJ1-1, the V gene TRBV2; 11 nucleotides match TRBD1. V was pared by 5 bases and J by 5 bases, with 7 bases of the junction left unmatched. Germline lookup yields CDR1 SNHLY and CDR2 FYNNEI. The CDR3 loop spans 15 amino acids. This chain's CDR3 is CASSRRTGGGTEAFF. CDR3 nucleotide sequence: TGTGCCAGCAGTCGCCGGACAGGGGGCGGAACTGAAGCTTTCTTT.

This chain links TRBV5-6 with TRBJ1-2; D is unclear. This CDR3 is built from 14 residues. The germline CDR1 and CDR2 sequences are SGHDT and YYEEEE. Trimming took off 0 bases at V and 3 bases at J, with 9 bases between the two ends. The CDR3 coding sequence is TGTGCCAGCAGCTTGGATACGAGGGACTATGGCTACACCTTC. This sequence encodes CASSLDTRDYGYTF.

The V gene is TRBV5-6, the J gene TRBJ1-2; no clear D gene. V was trimmed by 5 bases and J by 8 bases, leaving 16 bases between them. This CDR3 contains 13 residues. Germline CDR1 and CDR2: SGHDT and YYEEEE. The CDR3 nucleotides read TGTGCCAGCAGTCTATACCTGAGGTCCGGCTACACCTTC. Translated, it gives CASSLYLRSGYTF. Complete variable domain (other parts from reference TRBV5-6 and TRBJ1-2): DAGVTQSPTHLIKTRGQQVTLRCSPKSGHDTVSWYQQALGQGPQFIFQYYEEEERQRGNFPDRFSGHQFPNYSSELNVNALLLGDSALYLCASSLYLRSGYTFGSGTRLTVV.

CDR3 coding DNA: TGTGCCAGCAGCGAATTGGACAGGATCTCCTCTGGGGCCAACGTCCTGACTTTC. Protein product: CASSELDRISSGANVLTF. The V call is TRBV6-1, the J call TRBJ2-6, with 7 positions matching TRBD1. J lost 0 bases, V lost 6 bases, and 11 bases had no gene match. This CDR3 spans 18 amino acids. Germline V lookup: CDR1 MNHNS, CDR2 SASEGT.

This chain connects TRBV10-3 to TRBJ2-1; 10 nucleotides agree with TRBD2. The trim removed 6 bases at V and 3 bases at J, leaving 5 bases unmatched. Germline CDR1 reads ENHRY; CDR2 reads SYGVKD. The CDR3 sequence is 15 residues long. The CDR3 bases are TGTGCCATCAGGTACACTAGCGGGGACTACAATGAGCAGTTCTTC. Translated: CAIRYTSGDYNEQFF.

V and J are TRBV27 and TRBJ1-4, with a tentative D call TRBD1 (5 bases). Trimming stripped 5 bases from V and 8 bases from J, with 30 bases between. This CDR3 has 19 amino acids. Germline loops: CDR1 MNHEY, CDR2 SMNVEV (reference sequence). The CDR3 coding sequence is TGTGCCAGCAGTCCCTGGGGGGGGTCGGAGAGTGGGCTGGGGGAAAAACTGTTTTTT. Translating gives CASSPWGGSESGLGEKLFF.

The rearrangement joins TRBV19 to TRBJ1-5; tentative D call: TRBD1 (6 bases). Trimming removed 10 bases at V and 6 bases at J, with 16 bases between. CDR3 length equals 13 residues. The germline gives CDR1 LNHDA, CDR2 SQIVND (reference sequence). CDR3 coding DNA: TGTGCCACCGCCCAGGGGTCTGTTCAGCCCCAGCATTTT. This encodes CATAQGSVQPQHF. The full variable domain, rest sourced from reference TRBV19 and TRBJ1-5, is DGGITQSPKYLFRKEGQNVTLSCEQNLNHDAMYWYRQDPGQGLRLIYYSQIVNDFQKGDIAEGYSVSREKKESFPLTVTSAQKNPTAFYLCATAQGSVQPQHFGDGTRLSIL.

CDR3: CASSDKLTGGTEQFF. The CDR3 DNA reads as TGTGCCAGCAGTGATAAATTGACAGGGGGCACTGAGCAGTTCTTC. The rearrangement joins TRBV25-1 to TRBJ2-1; 10 nucleotides match TRBD1. The V segment lost 3 bases and the J segment 9 bases; nucleotides outside the gene matches: 8. CDR3 length: 15 amino acids. The germline V gene encodes CDR1 MGHDK and CDR2 SYGVNS.

This chain connects TRBV5-4 to TRBJ2-7; 7 nucleotides agree with TRBD2. V dropped 0 bases and J dropped 5; count of bases not matched to a gene: 2. This CDR3 is built from 13 residues. The germline gives CDR1 SGHNT, CDR2 YYREEE (reference sequence). The CDR3 nucleotides are TGTGCCAGCAGCTTGGAGCGGGGAAACGAGCAGTACTTC. It translates to CASSLERGNEQYF.

The chain is built from TRBV14 and TRBJ1-5; D ambiguous. This CDR3 contains 14 residues. From germline, CDR1 is SGHDN and CDR2 FVKESK. V was shortened by 4 bases and J by 11 bases, with 18 bases between the two germline ends. The CDR3 is CASSPLDPTGTQHF. The CDR3 bases are TGTGCCAGCAGCCCCCTGGACCCAACGGGGACCCAGCATTTT.

The chain uses TRBV5-4 and TRBJ2-3; TRBD2 is a possible D gene (5 bases). The CDR3 sequence is 14 residues long. Deletions cut 4 bases from V and 1 base from J, with 10 bases between. CDR1 SGHNT and CDR2 YYREEE come from the germline V gene (reference sequence). The CDR3 bases are TGTGCCAGCAGCCTGCGGGTAGGCACAGATACGCAGTATTTT. It specifies CASSLRVGTDTQYF.

This sequence joins TRBV4-2 and TRBJ2-7; TRBD2 matches at 9 bases. Trimming removed 4 bases from V and 2 bases from J; junction bases left unmatched: 3. The CDR3 is made up of 14 amino acids. In germline, CDR1 is LGHNA, CDR2 YNFKEQ. DNA for the CDR3: TGTGCCAGCAGCCGTCTAGCGGGAACCTACGAGCAGTACTTC. Translation gives CASSRLAGTYEQYF.

V is TRBV11-2 and J is TRBJ2-5, with no clear D. Trimming took 0 bases from V and 5 from J, leaving 13 bases between them. In germline, CDR1 is SGHAT, CDR2 FQNNGV. CDR3 length: 15 amino acids. The CDR3 sequence: CASSLDGSSRETQYF. CDR3 in DNA: TGTGCCAGCAGCTTAGATGGAAGTAGCCGGGAGACCCAGTACTTC.

The table lists this clone with a few counts. This sequence joins TRBV4-1 and TRBJ1-2, with a possible D match to TRBD1 (5 bases). V lost 0 bases and J lost 6, with 11 bases in between. This CDR3 contains 14 residues. Per the germline V gene, CDR1 is MGHRA and CDR2 is YSYEKL. CDR3 DNA sequence: TGCGCCAGCAGCCAAGACCCCCAAGGGGATGGCTACACCTTC. Its translation: CASSQDPQGDGYTF.

The rearrangement links TRBV19 to TRBJ1-2; 7 bases match TRBD1. CDR1 is LNHDA, CDR2 SQIVND, per germline (reference sequence). The ends lost 9 bases at V and 2 bases at J; junction bases unmatched: 3. The CDR3 consists of 12 residues. The CDR3 here is CASLQGNYGYTF. The CDR3, as DNA: TGTGCCAGCTTACAGGGGAACTATGGCTACACCTTC.

This chain joins TRBV5-3 and TRBJ1-5, with TRBD1 matching over 7 bases. TRBV5-3 is identified as an open reading frame with a role that is uncertain. J lost 4 bases, V lost 0 bases, and 7 bases had no gene match. The CDR3 sequence is 16 residues long. The CDR3, as DNA: TGTGCCAGAAGCTTGGCCAAGGGACAGTCTAATCAGCCCCAGCATTTT. Amino acids: CARSLAKGQSNQPQHF.

The chain employs TRBV9 and TRBJ2-2; no clear D. Germline V gives CDR1 SGDLS, CDR2 YYNGEE. The CDR3 is made up of 14 amino acids. The germline V and J ends were trimmed by 2 bases and 6 bases, with 11 bases remaining between them. CDR3 bases: TGTGCCAGCAGCGTTGGGTGGAGTGCCGGGGAGCTGTTTTTT. Translated, it gives CASSVGWSAGELFF. The whole variable domain, filled in from reference TRBV9 and TRBJ2-2, reads DSGVTQTPKHLITATGQRVTLRCSPRSGDLSVYWYQQSLDQGLQFLIQYYNGEERAKGNILERFSAQQFPDLHSELNLSSLELGDSALYFCASSVGWSAGELFFGEGSRLTVL.

This clone was found a few times. This chain links TRBV10-3 with TRBJ2-2; TRBD1 aligns across 8 bases. The CDR3 runs 15 residues. Germline-derived CDR1 and CDR2 are ENHRY and SYGVKD. J was trimmed by 6 bases and V by 2 bases; bases with no gene match: 5. The CDR3 protein is CAISEGQGRAGELFF. The CDR3 DNA reads TGTGCCATCAGTGAGGGACAGGGAAGGGCCGGGGAGCTGTTTTTT.

The CDR3 sequence is CASSVAGRQPQHF. CDR3 DNA: TGTGCCAGCAGTGTGGCGGGGCGGCAGCCCCAGCATTTT. The chain joins TRBV2 to TRBJ1-5; TRBD1 is a possible D gene (5 bases). In germline, CDR1 is SNHLY, CDR2 FYNNEI. V was pared by 4 bases and J by 7 bases, with 11 bases between. There are 13 residues in the CDR3.

The gene calls are TRBV5-1 and TRBJ2-2, with 11 bases fitting TRBD1. CDR3 length: 15 residues. Germline CDR1 SGHRS, CDR2 YFSETQ. The junction had 4 bases not matched to a gene; V was cut back by 4 bases and J by 5 bases. CDR3 in DNA: TGCGCCAGCAGCGCGGGACAGGGGGGGACCGGGGAGCTGTTTTTT. Protein product: CASSAGQGGTGELFF.

This chain connects TRBV7-9 to TRBJ1-1; D ambiguous. The CDR3 spans 15 residues. V lost 1 base to trimming and J lost 3 bases, with 12 bases between them. Germline loops: CDR1 SEHNR, CDR2 FQNEAQ (reference sequence). The CDR3 sequence: CASSLGYGKHTEAFF. Written as DNA, the CDR3 is TGTGCCAGCAGCTTAGGATACGGGAAACACACTGAAGCTTTCTTT.

J is TRBJ1-4 and V is TRBV25-1, with a possible D match to TRBD1 (6 bases). The CDR3 has 15 amino acids. V lost 1 base and J lost 5, with 11 bases in between. Germline V CDR1 and CDR2: MGHDK, SYGVNS. CDR3 DNA: TGTGCCAGCAGTGAATGGGGGGGCTTAAATGAAAAACTGTTTTTT. This encodes CASSEWGGLNEKLFF.

The chain carries TRBV5-1 and TRBJ1-2; 7 bases align to TRBD1. V was clipped by 1 base and J by 4 bases; unmatched bases: 4. The germline V gene has CDR1 SGHRS and CDR2 YFSETQ. CDR3 length: 14 amino acids. This CDR3 is CASSLHRGPYGYTF. In DNA, the CDR3 is TGCGCCAGCAGCTTGCACAGGGGCCCCTATGGCTACACCTTC.

This clone was seen once. This chain connects TRBV7-9 to TRBJ2-5; TRBD1 agrees at 10 bases. There are 15 residues in the CDR3. V dropped 2 bases and J dropped 2; count of bases not matched to a gene: 2. Germline V lookup: CDR1 SEHNR, CDR2 FQNEAQ (reference sequence). CDR3 sequence: CASSLRTGGQETQYF. DNA of the CDR3: TGTGCCAGCAGCTTACGGACAGGGGGACAAGAGACCCAGTACTTC.